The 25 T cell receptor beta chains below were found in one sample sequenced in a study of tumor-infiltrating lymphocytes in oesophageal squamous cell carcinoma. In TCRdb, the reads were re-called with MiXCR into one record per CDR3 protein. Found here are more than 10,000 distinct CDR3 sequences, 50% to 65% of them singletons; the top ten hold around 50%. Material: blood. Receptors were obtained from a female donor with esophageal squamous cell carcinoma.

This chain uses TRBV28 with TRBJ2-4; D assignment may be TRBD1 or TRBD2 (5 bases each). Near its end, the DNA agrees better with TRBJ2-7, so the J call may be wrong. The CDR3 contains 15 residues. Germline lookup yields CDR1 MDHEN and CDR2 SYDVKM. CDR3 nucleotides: TGTGCCAGCAGTTTAGACAGCGGAAAGGCCTACGAGCAGTACTTC. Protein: CASSLDSGKAYEQYF.

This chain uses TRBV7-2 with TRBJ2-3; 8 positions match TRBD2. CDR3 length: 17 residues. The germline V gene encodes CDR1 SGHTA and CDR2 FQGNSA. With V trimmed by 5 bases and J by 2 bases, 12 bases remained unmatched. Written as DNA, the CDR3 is TGTGCCAGCAGCAGACGTGGACTAGCAATTTCCACAGATACGCAGTATTTT. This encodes CASSRRGLAISTDTQYF.

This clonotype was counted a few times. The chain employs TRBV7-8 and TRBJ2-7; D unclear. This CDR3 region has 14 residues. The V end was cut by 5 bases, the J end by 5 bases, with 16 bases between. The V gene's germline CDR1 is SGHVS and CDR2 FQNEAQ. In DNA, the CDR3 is TGTGCCAGCAGCCCCATGGAAGGGCTGAACGAGCAGTACTTC. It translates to CASSPMEGLNEQYF.

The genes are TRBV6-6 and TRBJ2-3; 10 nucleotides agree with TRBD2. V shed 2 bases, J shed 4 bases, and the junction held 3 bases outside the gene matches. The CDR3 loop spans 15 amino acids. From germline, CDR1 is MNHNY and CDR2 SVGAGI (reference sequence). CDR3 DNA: TGTGCCAGCAGTTACGGGCTAGCGGGAGCAGATACGCAGTATTTT. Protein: CASSYGLAGADTQYF.

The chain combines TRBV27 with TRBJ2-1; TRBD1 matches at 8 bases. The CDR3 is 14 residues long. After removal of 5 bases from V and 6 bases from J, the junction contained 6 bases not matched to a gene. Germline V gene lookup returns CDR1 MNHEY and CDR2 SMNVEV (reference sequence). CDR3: CASSRTGLINEQFF. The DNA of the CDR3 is TGTGCCAGCAGTAGGACAGGGCTGATCAATGAGCAGTTCTTC.

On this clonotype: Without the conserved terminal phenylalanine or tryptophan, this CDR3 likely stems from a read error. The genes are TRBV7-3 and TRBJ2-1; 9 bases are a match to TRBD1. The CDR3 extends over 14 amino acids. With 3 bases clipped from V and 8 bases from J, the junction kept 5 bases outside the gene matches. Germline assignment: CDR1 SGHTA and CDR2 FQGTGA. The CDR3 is CASSLGTGIHEQFL. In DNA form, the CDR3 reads TGTGCCAGCAGCTTGGGGACAGGGATCCATGAGCAGTTCCTC.

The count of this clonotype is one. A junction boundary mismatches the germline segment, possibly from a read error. This CDR3 is CASRRQIDSPLHF. CDR3 coding DNA: TGTGCCAGCCGGCGACAGATCGATTCACCCCTCCACTTC. The V call is TRBV7-6, the J call TRBJ2-4; D is possibly TRBD1 (5 bases). The CDR3 contains 13 residues. Germline V gene data show CDR1 as SGHVS and CDR2 as FNYEAQ.

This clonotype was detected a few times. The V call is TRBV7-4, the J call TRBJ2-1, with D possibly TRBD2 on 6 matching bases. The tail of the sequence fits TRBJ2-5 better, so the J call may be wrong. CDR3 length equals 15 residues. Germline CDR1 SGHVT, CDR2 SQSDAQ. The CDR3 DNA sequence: TGTGCCAGCAGCTTAGCGGGCGGGCTGCGGGGGACCCAGTACTTC. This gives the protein CASSLAGGLRGTQYF.

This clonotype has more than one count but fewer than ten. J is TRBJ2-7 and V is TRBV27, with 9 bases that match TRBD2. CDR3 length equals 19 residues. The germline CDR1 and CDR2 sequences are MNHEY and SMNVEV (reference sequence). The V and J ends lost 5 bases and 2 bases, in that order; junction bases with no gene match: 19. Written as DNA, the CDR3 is TGTGCCAGCAGTCCCCGCCCCTTTAGCGGGAGCTTTATCCCCTACGAGCAGTACTTC. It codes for CASSPRPFSGSFIPYEQYF.

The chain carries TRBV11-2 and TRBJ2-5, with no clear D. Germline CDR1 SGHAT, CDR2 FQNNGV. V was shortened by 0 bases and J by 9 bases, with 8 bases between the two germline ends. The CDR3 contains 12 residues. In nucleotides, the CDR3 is TGTGCCAGCAGCTTAGACCAGATGTCCCAGTACTTC. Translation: CASSLDQMSQYF.

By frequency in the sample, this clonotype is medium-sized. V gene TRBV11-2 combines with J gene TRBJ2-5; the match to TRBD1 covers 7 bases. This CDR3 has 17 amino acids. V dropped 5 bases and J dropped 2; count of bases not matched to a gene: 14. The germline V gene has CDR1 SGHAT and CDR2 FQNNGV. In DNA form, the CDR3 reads TGTGCCAGCAGCCTACGACAGGGCACCCTGTGGCAAGAGACCCAGTACTTC. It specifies CASSLRQGTLWQETQYF.

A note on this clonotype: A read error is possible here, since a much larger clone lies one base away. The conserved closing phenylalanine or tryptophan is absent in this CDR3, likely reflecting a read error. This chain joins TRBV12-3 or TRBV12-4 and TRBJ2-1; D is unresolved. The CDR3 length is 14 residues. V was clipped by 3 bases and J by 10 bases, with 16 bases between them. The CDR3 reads CASSFFRAVLEQFL. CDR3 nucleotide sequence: TGTGCCAGCAGTTTCTTTCGGGCAGTCTTGGAGCAGTTCTTA.

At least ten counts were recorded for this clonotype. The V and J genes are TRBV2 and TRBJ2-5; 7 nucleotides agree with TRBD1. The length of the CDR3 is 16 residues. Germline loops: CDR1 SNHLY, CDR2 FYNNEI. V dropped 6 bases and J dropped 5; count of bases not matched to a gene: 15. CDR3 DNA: TGTGCCAGCAGCGAGGGGGAAGGGGGCGCGAGGGAGACCCAGTACTTC. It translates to CASSEGEGGARETQYF.

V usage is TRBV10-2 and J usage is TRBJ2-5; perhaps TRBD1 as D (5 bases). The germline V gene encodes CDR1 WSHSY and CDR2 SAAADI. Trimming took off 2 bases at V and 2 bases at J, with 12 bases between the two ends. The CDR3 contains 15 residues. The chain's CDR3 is CASSETQGPQETQYF. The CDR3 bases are TGCGCCAGCAGTGAGACTCAGGGTCCACAAGAGACCCAGTACTTC.

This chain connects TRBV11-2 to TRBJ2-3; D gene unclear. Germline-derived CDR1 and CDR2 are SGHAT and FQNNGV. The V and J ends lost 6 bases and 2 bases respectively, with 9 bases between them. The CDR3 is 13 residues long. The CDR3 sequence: CASSSLYTDTQYF. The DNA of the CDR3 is TGTGCCAGCAGTTCCCTTTACACAGATACGCAGTATTTT.

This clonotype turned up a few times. The CDR3 region has the DNA TGTGCCAGCAGCTTAGGGGGACAGGGCCAAGAGACCCAGTACTTC. Encoded protein: CASSLGGQGQETQYF. The genes are TRBV7-8 and TRBJ2-5; 9 bases align to TRBD1. Trimming cost V 1 base and J 1 base; bases outside gene matches: 1. Germline CDR1 and CDR2: SGHVS and FQNEAQ. This CDR3 spans 15 amino acids.

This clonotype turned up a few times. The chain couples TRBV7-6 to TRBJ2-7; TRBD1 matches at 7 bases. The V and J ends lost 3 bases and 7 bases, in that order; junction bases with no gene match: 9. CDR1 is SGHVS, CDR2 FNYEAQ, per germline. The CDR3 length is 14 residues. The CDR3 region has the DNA TGTGCCAGCAGCTTTGGGACAGCCCGCCGGGAGCAGTACTTC. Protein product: CASSFGTARREQYF.

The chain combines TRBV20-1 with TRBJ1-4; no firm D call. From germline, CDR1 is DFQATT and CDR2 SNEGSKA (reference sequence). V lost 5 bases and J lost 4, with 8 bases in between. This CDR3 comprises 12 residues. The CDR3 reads CSAGRNNEKLFF. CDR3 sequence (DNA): TGCAGTGCTGGACGAAATAATGAAAAACTGTTTTTT.

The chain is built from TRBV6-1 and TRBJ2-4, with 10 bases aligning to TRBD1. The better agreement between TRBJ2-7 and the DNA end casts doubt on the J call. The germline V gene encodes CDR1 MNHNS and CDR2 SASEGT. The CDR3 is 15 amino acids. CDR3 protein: CASSAGTGATNEQYF. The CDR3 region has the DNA TGTGCCAGCAGTGCAGGGACAGGGGCCACGAACGAGCAGTACTTC.

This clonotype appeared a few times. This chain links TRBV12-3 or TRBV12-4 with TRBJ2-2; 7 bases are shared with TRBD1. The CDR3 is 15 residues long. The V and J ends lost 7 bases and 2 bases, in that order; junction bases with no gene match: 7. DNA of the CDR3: TGTGCCAGCAAAGACAGGGTTCTCAACACCGGGGAGCTGTTTTTT. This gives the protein CASKDRVLNTGELFF.

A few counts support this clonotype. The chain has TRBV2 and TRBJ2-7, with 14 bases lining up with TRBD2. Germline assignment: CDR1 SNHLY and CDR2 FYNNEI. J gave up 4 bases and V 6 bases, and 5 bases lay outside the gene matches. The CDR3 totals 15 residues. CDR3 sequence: CASSPRLAGGYEQYF. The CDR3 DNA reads TGTGCCAGCAGCCCGAGACTAGCGGGAGGGTACGAGCAGTACTTC.

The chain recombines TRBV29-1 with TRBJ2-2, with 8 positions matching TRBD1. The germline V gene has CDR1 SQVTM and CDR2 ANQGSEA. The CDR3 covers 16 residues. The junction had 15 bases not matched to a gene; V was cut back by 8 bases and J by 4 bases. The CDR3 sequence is CSQTSRGPGSTGELFF. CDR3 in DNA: TGCAGCCAGACCTCCAGGGGGCCGGGGAGCACCGGGGAGCTGTTTTTT.

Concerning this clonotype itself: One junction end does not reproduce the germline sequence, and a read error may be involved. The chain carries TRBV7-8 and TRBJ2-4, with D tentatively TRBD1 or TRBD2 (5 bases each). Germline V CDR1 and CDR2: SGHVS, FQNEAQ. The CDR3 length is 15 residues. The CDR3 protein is CASSLGTLGNSPLHF. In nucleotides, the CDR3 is TGTGCCAGCAGCTTGGGGACCCTGGGCAATTCACCCCTCCACTTC.

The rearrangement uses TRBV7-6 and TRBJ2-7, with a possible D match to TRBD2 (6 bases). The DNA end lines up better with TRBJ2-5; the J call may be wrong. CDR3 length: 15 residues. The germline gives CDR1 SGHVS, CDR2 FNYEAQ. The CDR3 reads CASSPRETDGETQYF. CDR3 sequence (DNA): TGTGCCAGCAGCCCCCGGGAGACAGATGGAGAGACCCAGTACTTC.

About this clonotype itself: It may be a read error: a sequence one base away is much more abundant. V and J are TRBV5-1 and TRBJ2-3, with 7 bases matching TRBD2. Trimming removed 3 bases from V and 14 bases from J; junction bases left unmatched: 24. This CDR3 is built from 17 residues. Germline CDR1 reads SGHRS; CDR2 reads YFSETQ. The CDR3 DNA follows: TGCGCCAGCAGCTGGAGAGGCGGGAGCGGTAACACCGGGGAGCTGTATTTT. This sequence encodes CASSWRGGSGNTGELYF.